Given below is one T cell receptor (beta chain) in context. Profiled with immunoSEQ multiplex PCR; TCRdb holds only in-frame clones, not every one. The sample yields about 530,000 clones, nearly 80% seen once. Germline CDR1 and CDR2: KGHSH and LQKENI. With 3 bases clipped from V and 8 bases from J, the junction kept 13 bases outside the gene matches. This CDR3 region has 16 residues. This record belongs to a study of shared clonotypes between healthy human individuals. Sequencing was performed on PBMCs. The clonotype was recovered from a middle-aged woman in good health. Some clones in this sample may be carry-over from other donors' samples. The rearrangement joins TRBV18 to TRBJ2-1; 7 bases line up with TRBD1. The CDR3 DNA follows: TGTGCCAGCTCACCGTTCAGGGACAGAGTTTCGGATGAGCAGTTCTTC. It encodes CASSPFRDRVSDEQFF.